These 19 T cell receptor beta chains share one sample of origin, sequenced in a study of sequential checkpoint blockade in melanoma. Libraries were prepared by immunoSEQ multiplex PCR; TCRdb keeps only in-frame clonotypes and omits some of them. Here the sample spans about 25,000 clones, roughly 81% being singletons. Documented treatment: randomized to nivolumab then ipilimumab (arm A) or the reverse (arm B). Sample: CD8+ T cells sorted from blood (inferred from file names), taken from a patient given nivolumab and ipilimumab in sequence. These receptors were taken from a human donor with melanoma.

The V call is TRBV7-9, the J call TRBJ2-3; 12 bases are a match to TRBD2. In germline, CDR1 is SEHNR, CDR2 FQNEAQ (reference sequence). There are 15 residues in the CDR3. V was clipped by 6 bases and J by 2 bases; unmatched bases: 3. CDR3 region: CASRTSGGNTDTQYF. DNA of the CDR3: TGTGCCAGCAGAACTAGCGGGGGGAACACAGATACGCAGTATTTT.

This chain connects TRBV18 to TRBJ1-1; D is uncertain. The length of the CDR3 is 15 residues. Germline CDR1 reads KGHSH; CDR2 reads LQKENI. Deletions cut 8 bases from V and 0 bases from J, with 16 bases between. The DNA of the CDR3 is TGTGCCAGCCAACCAGGTCTAAAAATGAACACTGAAGCTTTCTTT. Its translation is CASQPGLKMNTEAFF.

The chain has TRBV15 and TRBJ2-2; TRBD1 agrees at 9 bases. The length of the CDR3 is 17 residues. With V trimmed by 0 bases and J by 5 bases, 7 bases remained unmatched. CDR1 and CDR2 from the germline V gene are LNHNV and YYDKDF (reference sequence). CDR3 bases: TGTGCCACCAGCAGAGATGGGACAGGGAGGGCAACCGGGGAGCTGTTTTTT. Its translation: CATSRDGTGRATGELFF.

V and J are TRBV4-3 and TRBJ2-5; 9 bases map to TRBD2. TRBJ2-7 matches the DNA end more closely, so the J call is doubtful. Germline V lookup: CDR1 LGHNA, CDR2 YSLEER. The CDR3 extends over 18 amino acids. CDR3 nucleotide sequence: TGCGCCAGCAGCCAAGCACCCGGGACCGCGACAGCGGGAGGCGAGCAGTACTTC. It yields the protein CASSQAPGTATAGGEQYF.

The rearrangement uses TRBV19 and TRBJ2-7, with D perhaps matching TRBD2 (6 bases). V dropped 8 bases and J dropped 3 bases, with 20 bases sitting between them. This CDR3 is 15 amino acids long. Germline V lookup: CDR1 LNHDA, CDR2 SQIVND (reference sequence). CDR3 sequence (DNA): TGTGCCAGTTCATTTTCGGCAGGAGGGTTCTACGAGCAGTACTTC. Protein product: CASSFSAGGFYEQYF.

The chain uses TRBV4-3 and TRBJ2-7; TRBD2 aligns across 8 bases. The V gene's germline CDR1 is LGHNA and CDR2 YSLEER. The CDR3 totals 18 residues. Trimming took 0 bases from V and 0 from J; bases not matched to a gene: 10. CDR3: CASSQELSGAVGSYEQYF. Written as DNA, the CDR3 is TGCGCCAGCAGCCAAGAGCTTAGCGGGGCGGTGGGCTCCTACGAGCAGTACTTC.

The chain employs TRBV30 and TRBJ2-1; the D gene is possibly TRBD1 (5 bases). The CDR3 sequence is 11 residues long. CDR1 GTSNPN and CDR2 SVGIG come from the germline V gene (reference sequence). V was cut by 5 bases and J by 9 bases, with 11 bases left in between. CDR3 bases: TGTGCCTGGTCGGACACGAGTGAGCAGTTCTTC. As protein: CAWSDTSEQFF.

The rearrangement links TRBV2 to TRBJ2-5; D is possibly TRBD1 (5 bases). Germline V gene sequence: CDR1 SNHLY, CDR2 FYNNEI. Trimming stripped 4 bases from V and 5 bases from J, with 5 bases between. The CDR3 runs to 11 residues. The CDR3 nucleotides read TGTGCCAGCAGTGGGGGCGAGACCCAGTACTTC. Residues: CASSGGETQYF.

This chain uses TRBV28 with TRBJ1-3; D gene uncertain. From germline, CDR1 is MDHEN and CDR2 SYDVKM. V was trimmed by 4 bases and J by 0 bases, leaving 19 bases between them. The CDR3 spans 18 residues. The CDR3 protein is CASSSPFIGLPSGNTIYF. The CDR3, as DNA: TGTGCCAGCAGTTCCCCGTTTATTGGGCTCCCCTCTGGAAACACCATATATTTT.

The chain links TRBV28 to TRBJ1-4; TRBD1 is a possible D gene (5 bases). The CDR3 runs to 13 residues. V dropped 6 bases and J dropped 10 bases, with 15 bases sitting between them. Germline V gene lookup returns CDR1 MDHEN and CDR2 SYDVKM. In DNA, the CDR3 is TGTGCCAGCAGACCCCCCATGGGGGGAAAACTGTTTTTT. This encodes CASRPPMGGKLFF.

V is TRBV10-2 and J is TRBJ2-3; D is perhaps TRBD2 (5 bases). The CDR3 spans 15 residues. Germline CDR1 is WSHSY and CDR2 is SAAADI. The V and J ends lost 3 bases and 6 bases respectively, with 16 bases between them. The CDR3 nucleotides read TGCGCCAGCAGTGATCTCGGGGTAGGTGGGGATACGCAGTATTTT. Translated: CASSDLGVGGDTQYF.

The chain uses TRBV19 and TRBJ2-7, with 8 bases identical to TRBD2. The J segment lost 2 bases and the V segment lost 2 bases, leaving 2 bases of the junction unmatched. Germline values: CDR1 LNHDA, CDR2 SQIVND (reference sequence). The CDR3 is 14 residues long. The CDR3 spells CASSITSGAYEQYF. CDR3 bases: TGTGCCAGTAGTATAACTAGCGGTGCCTACGAGCAGTACTTC.

The genes are TRBV19 and TRBJ1-1, with no clear D. Germline CDR1 LNHDA, CDR2 SQIVND (reference sequence). Trimming stripped 2 bases from V and 1 base from J, with 11 bases between. This CDR3 spans 15 amino acids. The CDR3 nucleotides read TGTGCCAGTAGTATAAACGCAGCGGCGAACACTGAAGCTTTCTTT. Translation gives CASSINAAANTEAFF.

In its sample, this clone was seen once. The chain couples TRBV4-3 to TRBJ1-5; D possibly corresponds to TRBD1 (5 bases). CDR1 is LGHNA, CDR2 YSLEER, per germline. This CDR3 has 15 residues. Trimming pared 0 bases from V and 7 bases from J, leaving 13 bases between. CDR3 residues: CASSQDEGVRQPQHF. DNA for the CDR3: TGCGCCAGCAGCCAAGATGAAGGGGTAAGGCAGCCCCAGCATTTT.

The V gene is TRBV6-6, the J gene TRBJ2-5; D may be TRBD1 (6 bases). The CDR3 extends over 13 amino acids. In germline, CDR1 is MNHNY, CDR2 SVGAGI (reference sequence). Between the trimmed V and J ends, which lost 4 bases and 3 bases, there was a span of 9 bases. CDR3 sequence reads: CASSSSGEETQYF. The CDR3, as DNA: TGTGCCAGCAGTTCATCAGGGGAAGAGACCCAGTACTTC.

The chain links TRBV7-6 to TRBJ2-2; 8 nucleotides align to TRBD2. Germline assignment: CDR1 SGHVS and CDR2 FNYEAQ. This CDR3 contains 18 residues. V lost 4 bases to trimming and J lost 4 bases; unmatched junction nucleotides: 14. The CDR3 region has the DNA TGTGCCAGCAGCTCCCCTCCCGGGAGGGCGCCGGGCACCGGGGAGCTGTTTTTT. It yields the protein CASSSPPGRAPGTGELFF. The variable domain in full, with the rest retrieved from reference TRBV7-6 and TRBJ2-2, is GAGVSQSPRYKVTKRGQDVALRCDPISGHVSLYWYRQALGQGPEFLTYFNYEAQQDKSGLPNDRFSAERPEGSISTLTIQRTEQRDSAMYRCASSSPPGRAPGTGELFFGEGSRLTVL.

CDR3 DNA sequence: TGCGCCAGCAGCATCATGACAGCTTACGAGCAGTACTTC. Amino acid sequence: CASSIMTAYEQYF. This rearrangement joins TRBV10-1 to TRBJ2-7, with D possibly matching TRBD1 (5 bases). Per germline, CDR1 WNHNN and CDR2 SYGVQD (reference sequence). There are 13 residues in the CDR3. V was trimmed by 6 bases and J by 4 bases, leaving 13 bases between them.

In the case of this clone: Relative to the germline gene, one junction end is altered; a read error may explain this. The chain links TRBV7-9 to TRBJ1-1; D is perhaps TRBD1 (6 bases). CDR3 length: 17 amino acids. CDR1 and CDR2 (germline): SEHNR, FQNEAQ (reference sequence). In nucleotides, the CDR3 is TGTGCCAGCAGCGAAGGTGGGGGCACGGCTCGAGGGTCTGAGGCTTTCTTT. The encoded protein is CASSEGGGTARGSEAFF.

This chain links TRBV15 with TRBJ2-5, with TRBD1 matching 7 bases. The CDR3 spans 15 residues. Losses at the gene ends were 4 bases for V and 4 bases for J; bases not matched to a gene: 9. Germline CDR1 is LNHNV and CDR2 is YYDKDF (reference sequence). The CDR3 is CATSKGAAESETQYF. CDR3 nucleotides: TGTGCCACCAGCAAGGGGGCAGCAGAATCAGAGACCCAGTACTTC.